The present T cell receptor beta chain was sequenced within a study of blood T cell repertoires in COVID-19. Whole-study context: Material from acute and convalescent COVID-19 was sourced from the United States, Italy and Spain. PBMCs, B-cell-depleted T cells, or T cells were the source of the cDNA or gDNA that made up the material.

In the authors' workflow: Estimated nucleated cell counts came from reference gene primer amplification. Using immunoSEQ multiplex PCR, the repertoire was profiled, and TCRdb retains in-frame clones only, with some absent. D and trimming come from the DNA, and the V and J calls and clone size come from that table. The sample lists about 50,000 clones; roughly nine tenths were seen once. This TCR was recovered from a woman older than 75 with acute or convalescent COVID-19. Sequencing was performed on peripheral blood.

The CDR3: CASSQDRSRFGYTF. In DNA form, the CDR3 reads TGCGCCAGCAGCCAAGATAGGAGCAGATTTGGCTACACCTTC. The V and J genes are TRBV4-1 and TRBJ1-2, with D hard to call. The germline gives CDR1 MGHRA, CDR2 YSYEKL. This CDR3 is 14 amino acids long. V was clipped by 0 bases and J by 7 bases, with 12 bases between them.